This T cell receptor (beta chain) is drawn from a study of blood T cell repertoires in COVID-19. Study-level information: Samples came from the United States, Italy and Spain, spanning acute and convalescent COVID-19. PBMCs, B-cell-depleted T cells, or T cells were the source of the cDNA or gDNA that made up the material.

As processed by the authors: The authors estimated nucleated cell counts from reference gene primer amplification. Data came from immunoSEQ multiplex PCR; TCRdb stores just in-frame clones and leaves some out. The V and J calls and clone size were taken over from that table, and D and trimming were inferred from the DNA. Found here are about 300,000 clones, around 86% of them singletons; the top ten hold around 1.5%. This sequence originates from a woman aged 40 to 50 who had recovered from COVID-19. Sequencing was performed on peripheral blood.

CDR3 loop: CASSEEAGVETQYF. For the CDR3, the DNA is TGTGCCAGCAGTGAAGAGGCAGGGGTCGAGACCCAGTACTTC. The J gene is TRBJ2-5, the V gene TRBV2; tentative D call: TRBD1 (6 bases). Trimming cost V 1 base and J 5 bases, with 11 bases left between them. Germline V gives CDR1 SNHLY, CDR2 FYNNEI. The CDR3 covers 14 residues. Combining the CDR3 with reference TRBV2 and TRBJ2-5 gives the whole variable domain EPEVTQTPSHQVTQMGQEVILRCVPISNHLYFYWYRQILGQKVEFLVSFYNNEISEKSEIFDDQFSVERPDGSNFTLKIRSTKLEDSAMYFCASSEEAGVETQYFGPGTRLLVL.